This TCR beta chain was obtained from a study of blood T cell repertoires in COVID-19. V lost 0 bases and J 6 bases, leaving 15 bases between the germline ends. The CDR3 is made up of 15 amino acids. The germline V gene has CDR1 MNHEY and CDR2 SVGEGT. Sequencing was performed with immunoSEQ multiplex PCR; in TCRdb, only in-frame clones are kept and a portion is missing. Of some 250,000 clones listed, approximately 90% are singletons. The clonotype was recovered from a woman aged 40-49 years with acute COVID-19. The chain uses TRBV6-2 or TRBV6-3 and TRBJ2-7, with D unresolved. Material: PBMCs or T cells enriched from blood (not recorded which). The CDR3 nucleotides read TGTGCCAGCAGTTACTCGTCACTCCTCGGTCGCGAGCAGTACTTC. This codes for CASSYSSLLGREQYF.